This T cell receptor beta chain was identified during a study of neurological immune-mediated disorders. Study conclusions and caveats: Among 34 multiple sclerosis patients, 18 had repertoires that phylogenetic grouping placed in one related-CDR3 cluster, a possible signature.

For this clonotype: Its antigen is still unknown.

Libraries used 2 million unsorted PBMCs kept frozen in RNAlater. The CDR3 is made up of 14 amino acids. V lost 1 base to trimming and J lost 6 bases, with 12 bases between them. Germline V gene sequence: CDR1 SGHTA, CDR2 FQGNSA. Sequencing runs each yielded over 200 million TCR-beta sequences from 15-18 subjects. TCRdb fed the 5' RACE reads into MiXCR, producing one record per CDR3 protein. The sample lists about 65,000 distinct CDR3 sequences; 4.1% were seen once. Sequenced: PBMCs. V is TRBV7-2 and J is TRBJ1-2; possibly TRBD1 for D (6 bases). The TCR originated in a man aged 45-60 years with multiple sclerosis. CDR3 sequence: CASSLGSQGNGYTF. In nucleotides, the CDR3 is TGTGCCAGCAGCTTAGGTAGTCAGGGGAATGGCTACACCTTC.